Below are 25 T cell receptor beta chains sequenced from a single sample in a study of blood T cell repertoires in COVID-19. The assay was immunoSEQ multiplex PCR, and TCRdb's table has in-frame clones only and misses some. The data hold fewer than 250,000 clones, with roughly 92% observed a single time. Sequences were obtained from peripheral blood. These receptors came from a man aged 55 to 70 with COVID-19, enrolled during active disease.

This rearrangement joins TRBV11-2 to TRBJ2-7, with D possibly matching TRBD2 (6 bases). V lost 1 base to trimming and J lost 0 bases, with 13 bases between them. Germline loops: CDR1 SGHAT, CDR2 FQNNGV. The CDR3 is 16 residues long. The CDR3 loop is CASSLALGSTSYEQYF. DNA of the CDR3: TGTGCCAGCAGCTTAGCTCTCGGGAGTACCTCCTACGAGCAGTACTTC.

CDR3 sequence reads: CASSLSLKTQYF. CDR3 sequence (DNA): TGTGCCAGCAGCTTAAGCCTCAAGACCCAGTACTTC. The chain is built from TRBV7-2 and TRBJ2-5; D unclear. This CDR3 is 12 amino acids long. Trimming took off 2 bases at V and 6 bases at J, with 7 bases between the two ends. Looked up from germline, CDR1 is SGHTA and CDR2 is FQGNSA.

V and J are TRBV7-9 and TRBJ1-2; TRBD1 is a possible D gene (6 bases). CDR3 size: 11 residues. The germline V and J ends were trimmed by 5 bases and 6 bases, with 7 bases remaining between them. Germline CDR1 is SEHNR and CDR2 is FQNEAQ (reference sequence). CDR3 DNA: TGTGCCAGCAGCGCAGGGGATGGCTACACCTTC. As protein: CASSAGDGYTF. Complete variable domain (other parts from reference TRBV7-9 and TRBJ1-2): DTGVSQNPRHKITKRGQNVTFRCDPISEHNRLYWYRQTLGQGPEFLTYFQNEAQLEKSRLLSDRFSAERPKGSFSTLEIQRTEQGDSAMYLCASSAGDGYTFGSGTRLTVV.

As DNA, the CDR3 is TGTGCCACCAGCAGAGATAGAAGGCTAGCGGGGGCGAACACCGGGGAGCTGTTTTTT. It translates to CATSRDRRLAGANTGELFF. The chain employs TRBV15 and TRBJ2-2; the match to TRBD2 covers 10 bases. The CDR3 contains 19 residues. J was trimmed by 0 bases and V by 0 bases; bases with no gene match: 7. CDR1 and CDR2 from the germline V gene are LNHNV and YYDKDF (reference sequence).

CDR3 protein: CAWDRGSDSGEQYF. In DNA, the CDR3 is TGTGCCTGGGACCGGGGATCCGATTCGGGCGAGCAGTACTTC. The chain carries TRBV30 and TRBJ2-7; D perhaps matches TRBD2 (5 bases). Trimming shortened V by 5 bases and J by 6 bases, and 20 bases separated the two germline ends. Germline lookup yields CDR1 GTSNPN and CDR2 SVGIG (reference sequence). The CDR3 spans 14 residues. Drawing the rest from reference TRBV30 and TRBJ2-7, the complete variable domain is SQTIHQWPATLVQPVGSPLSLECTVEGTSNPNLYWYRQAAGRGLQLLFYSVGIGQISSEVPQNLSASRPQDRQFILSSKKLLLSDSGFYLCAWDRGSDSGEQYFGPGTRLTVT.

The chain employs TRBV5-1 and TRBJ2-1; 9 nucleotides agree with TRBD2. V shed 0 bases, J shed 12 bases, and the junction held 16 bases outside the gene matches. From germline, CDR1 is SGHRS and CDR2 YFSETQ. The CDR3 loop spans 17 amino acids. The CDR3 bases are TGCGCCAGCAGCTTGGCGCCCAGAGCGCGGGGGGGCCCTGGGCAGTTCTTC. Protein: CASSLAPRARGGPGQFF.

This chain links TRBV6-5 with TRBJ2-3; TRBD2 matches 8 bases. Germline CDR1 MNHEY, CDR2 SVGAGI. V was clipped by 0 bases and J by 5 bases; unmatched bases: 7. The CDR3 extends over 16 amino acids. Here the CDR3 DNA reads TGTGCCAGCAGTTACTCCATGGGCGGGGGGATAGATACGCAGTATTTT. Protein: CASSYSMGGGIDTQYF.

V gene TRBV27 combines with J gene TRBJ2-7; no firm D call. Trimming left V 3 bases short and J 5 bases short, with 11 bases between. The CDR3 loop spans 13 amino acids. Germline V gives CDR1 MNHEY, CDR2 SMNVEV (reference sequence). The CDR3 loop is CASSFLTSDEQYF. The CDR3 DNA is TGTGCCAGCAGTTTTCTTACTTCTGACGAGCAGTACTTC.

The V call is TRBV6-5, the J call TRBJ1-5; the match to TRBD1 covers 9 bases. The CDR3 contains 15 residues. CDR1 is MNHEY and CDR2 is SVGAGI in the germline V gene. V was clipped by 7 bases and J by 4 bases; unmatched bases: 8. The CDR3 loop is CASTYAGTGNQPQHF. CDR3 sequence (DNA): TGTGCCAGCACATACGCCGGGACAGGGAATCAGCCCCAGCATTTT.

This clone was observed once. This chain uses TRBV5-1 with TRBJ2-7; a possible D gene is TRBD1 (6 bases). Trimming took off 0 bases at V and 7 bases at J, with 17 bases between the two ends. CDR3 length: 15 residues. Looked up from germline, CDR1 is SGHRS and CDR2 is YFSETQ. The CDR3 spells CASSLETGTTGEQYF. DNA of the CDR3: TGCGCCAGCAGCTTGGAAACAGGGACAACGGGAGAGCAGTACTTC.

Points on this clone: The junction differs from germline at one of its ends, possibly a read error. The chain uses TRBV9 and TRBJ2-7; D gene uncertain. CDR1 and CDR2 (germline): SGDLS, YYNGEE. The CDR3 is 14 amino acids. This CDR3 is CASSVGPDSNEQYF. CDR3 nucleotide sequence: TGTGCCAGCAGCGTTGGCCCCGACTCCAACGAGCAGTACTTC. Using reference TRBV9 and TRBJ2-7 for the parts outside the CDR3, the full variable domain is DSGVTQTPKHLITATGQRVTLRCSPRSGDLSVYWYQQSLDQGLQFLIQYYNGEERAKGNILERFSAQQFPDLHSELNLSSLELGDSALYFCASSVGPDSNEQYFGPGTRLTVT.

V and J are TRBV7-6 and TRBJ1-3, with D possibly TRBD1 on 5 matching bases. The CDR3 runs to 16 residues. V lost 1 base and J lost 0, with 10 bases in between. Germline-derived CDR1 and CDR2 are SGHVS and FNYEAQ. CDR3 nucleotides: TGTGCCAGCAGCTTAGGTCAGGGAACCTCTGGAAACACCATATATTTT. Translation: CASSLGQGTSGNTIYF.

The chain carries TRBV28 and TRBJ1-1; TRBD1 might be the D (6 bases). Trimming shortened V by 5 bases and J by 4 bases, and 14 bases separated the two germline ends. In germline, CDR1 is MDHEN, CDR2 SYDVKM. This CDR3 contains 14 residues. CDR3 sequence: CASSPGGGPTEAFF. The CDR3 DNA follows: TGTGCCAGCAGTCCTGGGGGGGGGCCCACTGAAGCTTTCTTT.

The chain carries TRBV7-3 and TRBJ2-2, with a weak D call TRBD1 (5 bases). The CDR3 has 15 residues. Trimming left V 5 bases short and J 6 bases short, with 16 bases between. Germline loops: CDR1 SGHTA, CDR2 FQGTGA. The CDR3 DNA follows: TGTGCCAGCAGCCTTACCAGGGTTGGGGCCGGGGAGCTGTTTTTT. The encoded protein is CASSLTRVGAGELFF.

The chain combines TRBV4-2 with TRBJ2-7, with D perhaps TRBD2 (6 bases). V lost 2 bases and J lost 1, with 9 bases in between. There are 14 residues in the CDR3. Germline CDR1 and CDR2: LGHNA and YNFKEQ. The CDR3 sequence: CASSQSGTSYEQYF. CDR3 DNA: TGTGCCAGCAGCCAATCCGGGACTTCCTACGAGCAGTACTTC.

The sample holds one count of this clone. This chain uses TRBV7-9 with TRBJ1-5; maybe TRBD1 (6 bases). The germline gives CDR1 SEHNR, CDR2 FQNEAQ (reference sequence). The V end lost 1 base, the J end lost 9 bases, and 16 bases lay between the germline ends. CDR3 length equals 15 residues. The chain's CDR3 is CASSLGGQGHGPQHF. DNA of the CDR3: TGTGCCAGCAGCTTAGGGGGGCAGGGACACGGGCCCCAGCATTTT.

The chain uses TRBV2 and TRBJ2-4, with 12 bases that match TRBD2. The CDR3 contains 17 residues. Per germline, CDR1 SNHLY and CDR2 FYNNEI. With 2 bases clipped from V and 2 bases from J, the junction kept 4 bases outside the gene matches. The CDR3 is CASSERLAGETKNIQYF. The CDR3 DNA sequence: TGTGCCAGCAGTGAACGACTAGCGGGAGAGACCAAAAACATTCAGTACTTC.

In DNA, the CDR3 is TGTGCCTGGAGTCTAGCGGGTTTGTCAAGCTCAGCCAAAAACATTCAGTACTTC. Translated, it gives CAWSLAGLSSSAKNIQYF. The V call is TRBV30, the J call TRBJ2-4; 8 bases are shared with TRBD2. This CDR3 region has 18 residues. J gave up 0 bases and V 2 bases, and 12 bases lay outside the gene matches. In germline, CDR1 is GTSNPN, CDR2 SVGIG (reference sequence).

The CDR3 DNA reads as TGTGCCAGCGCCCGGGGCAATCAGCCCCAGCATTTT. Encoded protein: CASARGNQPQHF. V gene TRBV19 combines with J gene TRBJ1-5; D is ambiguous. The germline V gene has CDR1 LNHDA and CDR2 SQIVND (reference sequence). The CDR3 spans 12 residues. V dropped 9 bases and J dropped 2 bases, with 8 bases sitting between them.

The rearrangement joins TRBV6-4 to TRBJ1-2; no definite D call. Germline lookup yields CDR1 MRHNA and CDR2 SNTAGT. The CDR3 runs to 15 residues. Deletions cut 1 base from V and 8 bases from J, with 17 bases between. This CDR3 is CASSDFLHGEGGYTF. The CDR3 bases are TGTGCCAGCAGTGACTTTTTGCACGGGGAAGGCGGCTACACCTTC.

The chain joins TRBV28 to TRBJ1-2, with D possibly TRBD1 on 5 matching bases. This CDR3 is built from 14 residues. V was pared by 7 bases and J by 6 bases, with 18 bases between. Germline V CDR1 and CDR2: MDHEN, SYDVKM. CDR3 in DNA: TGTGCCAGCACTTTGGGGGGGGGTCTGAATGGCTACACCTTC. The encoded protein is CASTLGGGLNGYTF.

The chain carries TRBV9 and TRBJ2-2, with D unresolved. The CDR3 is 14 residues long. Germline lookup yields CDR1 SGDLS and CDR2 YYNGEE. Between the trimmed V and J ends, which lost 0 bases and 4 bases, there was a span of 7 bases. The CDR3 is CASSVGAFTGELFF. The CDR3 bases are TGTGCCAGCAGCGTAGGGGCTTTCACCGGGGAGCTGTTTTTT.

This chain connects TRBV5-1 to TRBJ2-7; 11 nucleotides match TRBD1. The CDR3 loop spans 16 amino acids. The germline V gene encodes CDR1 SGHRS and CDR2 YFSETQ. V trimming: 4 bases; J trimming: 3 bases; junction bases outside the gene matches: 9. The CDR3 region has the DNA TGCGCCAGCAGCCGAAAACCCGGGACAGGGGGCTACGAGCAGTACTTC. This codes for CASSRKPGTGGYEQYF.

The chain links TRBV7-2 to TRBJ2-5, with a tentative D call TRBD2 (6 bases). Trimming left V 1 base short and J 6 bases short, with 15 bases between. Germline loops: CDR1 SGHTA, CDR2 FQGNSA. The CDR3 runs to 15 residues. For the CDR3, the DNA is TGTGCCAGCAGCTTAGATGGGACTGCGGCGAAGACCCAGTACTTC. It codes for CASSLDGTAAKTQYF.

The V and J genes are TRBV29-1 and TRBJ2-1; the match to TRBD2 covers 8 bases. Germline values: CDR1 SQVTM, CDR2 ANQGSEA. The CDR3 totals 16 residues. After removal of 5 bases from V and 7 bases from J, the junction contained 16 bases not matched to a gene. Written as DNA, the CDR3 is TGCAGCGTTCCCCCAGGGAGTTGGCCTAGCGGGAATGAGCAGTTCTTC. It translates to CSVPPGSWPSGNEQFF.